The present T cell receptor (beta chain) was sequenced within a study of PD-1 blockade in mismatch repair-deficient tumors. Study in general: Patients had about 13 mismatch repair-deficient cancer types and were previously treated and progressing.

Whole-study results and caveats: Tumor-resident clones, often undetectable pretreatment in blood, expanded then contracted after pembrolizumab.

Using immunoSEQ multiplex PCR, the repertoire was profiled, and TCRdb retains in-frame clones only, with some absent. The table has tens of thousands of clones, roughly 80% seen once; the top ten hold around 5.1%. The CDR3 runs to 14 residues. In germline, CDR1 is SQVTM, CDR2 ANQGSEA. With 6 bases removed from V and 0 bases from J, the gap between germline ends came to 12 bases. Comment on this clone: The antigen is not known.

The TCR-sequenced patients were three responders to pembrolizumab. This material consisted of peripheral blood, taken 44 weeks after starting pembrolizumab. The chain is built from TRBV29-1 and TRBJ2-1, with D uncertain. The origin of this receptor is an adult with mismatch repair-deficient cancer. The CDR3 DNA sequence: TGCAGCGTCGGCGCGTATGGCTCCTACAATGAGCAGTTCTTC. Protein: CSVGAYGSYNEQFF.